This record looks at one TCR beta chain sequence and its context. Its antigen is unknown. Germline V gives CDR1 GTSNPN, CDR2 SVGIG (reference sequence). The CDR3 spans 13 residues. V shed 3 bases and J shed 5 bases, with 14 bases lying between them. The data were taken from a study of PD-L1 blockade in urothelial cancer. Study-level background: About 85% of the 29 patients were males with bladder-origin urothelial cancer. After treatment start, blood was analyzed at 3 weeks (second dose) and at 6 weeks.

Time point indicated: peripheral blood 6 weeks after treatment start. The assay was immunoSEQ multiplex PCR, and TCRdb's table has in-frame clones only and misses some. The sample holds about 50,000 clones, around 80% seen once. Points from the study as a whole: Better survival was predicted when blood TCR clonality before treatment fell below the median.

The receptor was isolated from a man in his 70s with urothelial cancer. The sample was PBMCs, taken around atezolizumab (anti-PD-L1) treatment. V gene TRBV30 combines with J gene TRBJ2-7; D perhaps matches TRBD2 (7 bases). CDR3 in amino acids: CAWRGRGRDEQYF. CDR3 DNA: TGTGCCTGGAGAGGTAGGGGGAGGGACGAGCAGTACTTC.